A selection of T cell receptor beta chains follows, all from one sample in a study of blood T cell repertoires in COVID-19. Repertoires were generated with immunoSEQ multiplex PCR, while TCRdb's copy carries only in-frame clones and drops some. The sample holds roughly 290,000 clones; more than 85% are singletons and the top ten take around 0.88%. The sample taken for sequencing was peripheral blood. The receptor source for this set is a man aged 25 to 40 with acute or convalescent COVID-19. Both conserved end residues are part of each CDR3. The D gene is left open where the match is weak. The size entry is marked missing in some rows and otherwise reads once, few, many or a size class.

j_call | clone_size | v_call | d_call | cdr3_nt | cdr3_aa
TRBJ2-1 | - | TRBV6-5 | - | TGTGCCAGCAGTTACGACCGGAGGCAGCATGAGCAGTTCTTC | CASSYDRRQHEQFF
TRBJ1-2 | - | TRBV7-9 | - | TGTGCCAGCAGCTTATCGGTCGGGGGTGCCGGCTATGGCTACACCTTC | CASSLSVGGAGYGYTF
TRBJ1-5 | once | TRBV24-1 | TRBD1 | TGTGCCACCAGTGATCCGTTGACAGGGCAAGGCAATCAGCCCCAGCATTTT | CATSDPLTGQGNQPQHF
TRBJ2-2 | - | TRBV23-1 | TRBD1 | TGCGCCAGCAGTCAATTCACCGGGACAGGGAGTAGGAGCGGCACCGGGGAGCTGTTTTTT | CASSQFTGTGSRSGTGELFF
TRBJ1-2 | - | TRBV5-6 | TRBD1 | TGTGCCAGCAGCTCGGACAGGGGGCGAACAATCTATGGCTACACCTTC | CASSSDRGRTIYGYTF
TRBJ1-5 | - | TRBV10-3 | TRBD1 | TGTGCCATCAGCGACACTTTGACAGGGTTGACGGACAATCAGCCCCAGCATTTT | CAISDTLTGLTDNQPQHF
TRBJ1-5 | - | TRBV5-4 | - | TGTGCCAGCAGCTTGACGCCAGGTAGCAATCAGCCCCAGCATTTT | CASSLTPGSNQPQHF
TRBJ2-1 | - | TRBV3-1/TRBV3-2 | - | TGTGCCAGCAGCCAAGTAAGTGGGGCCTCCTACAATGAGCAGTTCTTC | CASSQVSGASYNEQFF
TRBJ1-2 | - | TRBV4-1 | - | TGCGCCAGCAGCCAAACGACAGTCAACTATGGCTACACCTTC | CASSQTTVNYGYTF
TRBJ1-5 | - | TRBV12-5 | TRBD1 | TGTGCTAGTGGTTCCGGGACAGATAGCAATCAGCCCCAGCATTTT | CASGSGTDSNQPQHF
TRBJ2-7 | - | TRBV9 | TRBD1 | TGTGCCAGCAGCGCGGGACAGGGTATTGGCGAGCAGTACTTC | CASSAGQGIGEQYF
TRBJ1-5 | few | TRBV6-2/TRBV6-3 | TRBD1 | TGTGCCAGCAGTTACTCGTTGCAGGGGGAGGTTAGCAATCAGCCCCAGCATTTT | CASSYSLQGEVSNQPQHF
TRBJ1-2 | - | TRBV7-9 | TRBD1 | TGTGCCAGCAGCCTCCTACCAGGGGGCGGTCTGTACACCTTC | CASSLLPGGGLYTF
TRBJ2-7 | - | TRBV21-1 | - | TGTGCCAGCAGCTCCCCCGAAGGACTAGCGAGGAGCTCCTACGAGCAGTACTTC | CASSSPEGLARSSYEQYF
TRBJ1-3 | - | TRBV18 | - | TGTGCCAGCTCACCACCCACAGGGAGATCTGGAAACACCATATATTTT | CASSPPTGRSGNTIYF
TRBJ2-4 | once | TRBV28 | - | TGTGCCAGCAGTTACACGGTCCTAGAAAGGGCCAAAAACATTCAGTACTTC | CASSYTVLERAKNIQYF
TRBJ1-1 | - | TRBV28 | - | TGTGCCAGCAGTGTAGGACACCCTAACACTGAAGCTTTCTTT | CASSVGHPNTEAFF
TRBJ2-1 | few | TRBV13 | TRBD1 | TGTGCCAGCAGCTTACGGGACAGGACGCGTAATGAGCAGTTCTTC | CASSLRDRTRNEQFF
TRBJ1-4 | - | TRBV2 | - | TGTGCCAGCACTAGGGACGGACAGACAAATGAAAAACTGTTTTTT | CASTRDGQTNEKLFF
TRBJ1-1 | - | TRBV7-9 | - | TGTGCCAGCAGCTTGGTACAGACCAACACTGAAGCTTTCTTT | CASSLVQTNTEAFF
TRBJ2-1 | - | TRBV5-5 | - | TGTGTAACGACCGGGGGAAGGAATGAGCAGTTCTTC | CVTTGGRNEQFF
TRBJ2-5 | - | TRBV30 | TRBD2 | TGTGCCTGGGGGGGGGCTAGCGGGAGCCAAGAGACCCAGTACTTC | CAWGGASGSQETQYF
TRBJ1-5 | - | TRBV6-6 | - | TGTGCCAGCAGTAACACAAAGATTCAGCCCCAGCATTTT | CASSNTKIQPQHF
TRBJ1-5 | few | TRBV5-5 | - | TGTGCCAGCAGCTTGGGACTCAATCAGCCCCAGCATTTT | CASSLGLNQPQHF
TRBJ2-5 | - | TRBV6-5 | - | TGTGCCAGCACCCTAGTCTCGGAGACCCAGTACTTC | CASTLVSETQYF
TRBJ1-1 | - | TRBV6-4 | - | TGTGCCAGCAGTGAATATCTGAACACTGAAGCTTTCTTT | CASSEYLNTEAFF
TRBJ1-1 | - | TRBV6-5 | - | TGTGCCACCGGCCTTGGGAGGGGACCCACTGAAGCTTTCTTT | CATGLGRGPTEAFF
TRBJ2-7 | - | TRBV10-3 | TRBD2 | TGTGCCACCTCACTAGCGGGAGATTACGAGCAGTACTTC | CATSLAGDYEQYF
TRBJ2-2 | few | TRBV5-1 | - | TGCGCCAGCAGCTTGGCGACAGCGAACACCGGGGAGCTGTTTTTT | CASSLATANTGELFF
TRBJ2-3 | - | TRBV5-1 | TRBD2 | TGCGCCAGCAGCCGGTTTTCCGGGACTAGCGGGAGGGATACGCAGTATTTT | CASSRFSGTSGRDTQYF
TRBJ2-3 | once | TRBV5-1 | - | TGCGCCAGCAGCCAGGGACATTCCTTTAGCACAGATACGCAGTATTTT | CASSQGHSFSTDTQYF
TRBJ2-2 | once | TRBV7-9 | TRBD1 | TGTGCCAGCGGCAGGGGGTCAGGCACCGGGGAGCTGTTTTTT | CASGRGSGTGELFF
TRBJ1-5 | - | TRBV15 | TRBD1 | TGTGCCACCAGCAGAGATTCAATTGGACAGGGGATTGTTTATAGCAATCAGCCCCAGCATTTT | CATSRDSIGQGIVYSNQPQHF
TRBJ1-2 | - | TRBV3-1/TRBV3-2 | TRBD1 | TGTGCCAGCAGCGCGGCTGGGACAGCCTTCTTCTTC | CASSAAGTAFFF
TRBJ1-2 | - | TRBV24-1 | - | TGTGCCACCAGACCCACAGGGACGGCTGGCTACACCTTC | CATRPTGTAGYTF
TRBJ2-5 | - | TRBV27 | TRBD1 | TGTGCCAGCAGTGCTGGGGTGGGACAGACGTACCAAGAGACCCAGTACTTC | CASSAGVGQTYQETQYF
TRBJ1-5 | - | TRBV7-3 | - | TGTGCCAGCAGCTTATCTCACGGTAATCAGCCCCAGCATTTT | CASSLSHGNQPQHF